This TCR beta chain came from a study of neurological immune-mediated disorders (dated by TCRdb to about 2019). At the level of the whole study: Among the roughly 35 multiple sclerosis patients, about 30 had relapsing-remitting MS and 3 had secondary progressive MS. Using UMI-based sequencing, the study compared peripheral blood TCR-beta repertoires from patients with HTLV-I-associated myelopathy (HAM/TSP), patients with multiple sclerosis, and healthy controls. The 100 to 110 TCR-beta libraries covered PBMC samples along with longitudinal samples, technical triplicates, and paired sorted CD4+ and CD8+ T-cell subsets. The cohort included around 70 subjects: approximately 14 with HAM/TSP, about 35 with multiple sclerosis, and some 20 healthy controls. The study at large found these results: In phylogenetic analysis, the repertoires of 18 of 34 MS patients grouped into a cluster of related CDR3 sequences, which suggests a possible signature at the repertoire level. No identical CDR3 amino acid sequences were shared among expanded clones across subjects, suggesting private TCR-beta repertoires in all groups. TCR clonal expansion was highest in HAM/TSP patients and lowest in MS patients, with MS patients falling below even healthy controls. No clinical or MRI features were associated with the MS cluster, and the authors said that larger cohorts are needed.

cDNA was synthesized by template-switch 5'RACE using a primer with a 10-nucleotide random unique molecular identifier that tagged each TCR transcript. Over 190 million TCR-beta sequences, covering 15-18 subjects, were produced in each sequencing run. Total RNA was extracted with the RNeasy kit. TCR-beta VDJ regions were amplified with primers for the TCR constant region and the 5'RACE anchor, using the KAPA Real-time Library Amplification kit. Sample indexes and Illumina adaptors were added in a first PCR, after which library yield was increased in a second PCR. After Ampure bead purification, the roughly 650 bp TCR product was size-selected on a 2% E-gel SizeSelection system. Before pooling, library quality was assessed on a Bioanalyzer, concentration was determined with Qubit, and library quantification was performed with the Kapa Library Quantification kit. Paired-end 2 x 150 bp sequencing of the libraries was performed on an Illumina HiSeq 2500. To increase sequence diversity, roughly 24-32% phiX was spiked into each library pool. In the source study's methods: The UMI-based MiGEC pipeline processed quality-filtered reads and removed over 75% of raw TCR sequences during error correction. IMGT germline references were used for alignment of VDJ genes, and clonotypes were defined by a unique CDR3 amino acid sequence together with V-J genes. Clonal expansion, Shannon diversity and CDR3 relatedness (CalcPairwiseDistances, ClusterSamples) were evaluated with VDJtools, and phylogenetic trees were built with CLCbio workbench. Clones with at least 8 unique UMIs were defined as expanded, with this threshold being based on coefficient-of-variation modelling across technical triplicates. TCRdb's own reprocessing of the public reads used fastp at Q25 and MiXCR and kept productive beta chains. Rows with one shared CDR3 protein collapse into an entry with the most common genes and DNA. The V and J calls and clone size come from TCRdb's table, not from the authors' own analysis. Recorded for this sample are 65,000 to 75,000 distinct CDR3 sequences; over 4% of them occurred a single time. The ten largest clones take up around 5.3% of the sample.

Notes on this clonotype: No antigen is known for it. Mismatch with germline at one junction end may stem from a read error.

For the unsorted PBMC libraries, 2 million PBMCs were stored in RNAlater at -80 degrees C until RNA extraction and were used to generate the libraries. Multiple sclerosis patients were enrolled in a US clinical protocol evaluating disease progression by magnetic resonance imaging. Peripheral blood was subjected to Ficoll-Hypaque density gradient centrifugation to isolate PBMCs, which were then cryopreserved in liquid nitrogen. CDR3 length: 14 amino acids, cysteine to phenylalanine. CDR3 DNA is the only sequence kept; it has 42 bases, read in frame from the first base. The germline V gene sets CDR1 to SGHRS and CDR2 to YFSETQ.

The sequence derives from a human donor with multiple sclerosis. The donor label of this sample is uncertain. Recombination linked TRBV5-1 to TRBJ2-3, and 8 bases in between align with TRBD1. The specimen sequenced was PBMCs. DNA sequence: TGCGACAGCAGCCCCAGGACAGGGACAGATACGCAGTATTTT. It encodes CDSSPRTGTDTQYF. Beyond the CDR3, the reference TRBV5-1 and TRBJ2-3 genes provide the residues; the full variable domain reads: KAGVTQTPRYLIKTRGQQVTLSCSPISGHRSVSWYQQTPGQGLQFLFEYFSETQRNKGNFPGRFSGRQFSNSRSEMNVSTLELGDSALYLCDSSPRTGTDTQYFGPGTRLTVL.